This T cell receptor beta chain originates from a study of blood T cell repertoires in COVID-19. The data were produced by immunoSEQ multiplex PCR, yet TCRdb's version contains in-frame clones alone and is incomplete. Of roughly 190,000 clones listed, more than 70% were seen once; the top ten hold approximately 6%. J was trimmed by 12 bases and V by 4 bases; bases with no gene match: 8. CDR1 and CDR2 (germline): MGHRA, YSYEKL. The CDR3 sequence is 15 residues long. The chain couples TRBV4-1 to TRBJ2-1, with 14 bases identical to TRBD2. Source material: peripheral blood. This TCR was recovered from a man in his forties with active or convalescent COVID-19. The CDR3 bases are TGCGCCAGCAGCCCTGGGACTAGCGGGAGTTTCGCGCAGTTCTTC. It encodes CASSPGTSGSFAQFF.